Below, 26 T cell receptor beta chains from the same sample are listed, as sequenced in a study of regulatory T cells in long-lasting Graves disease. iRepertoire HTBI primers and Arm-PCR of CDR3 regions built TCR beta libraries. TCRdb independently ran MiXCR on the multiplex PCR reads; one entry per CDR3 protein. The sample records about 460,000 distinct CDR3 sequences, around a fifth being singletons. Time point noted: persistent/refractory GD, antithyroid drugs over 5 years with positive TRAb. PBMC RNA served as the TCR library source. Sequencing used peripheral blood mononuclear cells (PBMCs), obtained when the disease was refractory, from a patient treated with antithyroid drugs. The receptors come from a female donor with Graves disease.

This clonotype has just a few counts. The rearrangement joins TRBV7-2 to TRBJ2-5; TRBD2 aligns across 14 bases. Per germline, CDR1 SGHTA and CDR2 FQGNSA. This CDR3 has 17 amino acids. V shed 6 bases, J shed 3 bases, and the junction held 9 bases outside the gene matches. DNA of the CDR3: TGTGCCAGCAGTCAAGGGACTAGCGGGAGCTCGGAAGAGACCCAGTACTTC. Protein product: CASSQGTSGSSEETQYF. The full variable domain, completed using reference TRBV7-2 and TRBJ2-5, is GAGVSQSPSNKVTEKGKDVELRCDPISGHTALYWYRQSLGQGLEFLIYFQGNSAPDKSGLPSDRFSAERTGGSVSTLTIQRTQQEDSAVYLCASSQGTSGSSEETQYFGPGTRLLVL.

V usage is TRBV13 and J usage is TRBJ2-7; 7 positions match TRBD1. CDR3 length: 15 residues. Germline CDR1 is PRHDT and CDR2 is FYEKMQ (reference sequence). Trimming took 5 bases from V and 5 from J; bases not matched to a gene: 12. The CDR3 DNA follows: TGTGCCAGCAGCACTAGGACAGGTAACGGGAACGAGCAGTACTTC. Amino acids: CASSTRTGNGNEQYF.

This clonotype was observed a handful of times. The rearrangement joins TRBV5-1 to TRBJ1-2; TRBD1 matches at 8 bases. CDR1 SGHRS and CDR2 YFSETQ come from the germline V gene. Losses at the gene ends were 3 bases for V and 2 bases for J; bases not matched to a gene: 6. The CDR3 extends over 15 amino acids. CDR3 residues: CASSWGQDTNYGYTF. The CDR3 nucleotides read TGCGCCAGCAGCTGGGGACAGGATACGAACTATGGCTACACCTTC.

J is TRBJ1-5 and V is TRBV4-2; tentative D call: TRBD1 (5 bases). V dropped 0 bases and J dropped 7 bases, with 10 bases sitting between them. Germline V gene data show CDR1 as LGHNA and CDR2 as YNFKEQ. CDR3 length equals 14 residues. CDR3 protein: CASSQEGQGQPQHF. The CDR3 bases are TGTGCCAGCAGCCAAGAAGGGCAGGGCCAGCCCCAGCATTTT.

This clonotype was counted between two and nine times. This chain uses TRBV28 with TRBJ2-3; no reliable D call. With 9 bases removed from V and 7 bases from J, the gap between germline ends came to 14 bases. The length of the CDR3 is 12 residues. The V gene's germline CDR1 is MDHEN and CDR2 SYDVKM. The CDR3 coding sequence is TGTGCCAGTAGTGGGAACACGCATACGCAGTATTTT. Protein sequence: CASSGNTHTQYF.

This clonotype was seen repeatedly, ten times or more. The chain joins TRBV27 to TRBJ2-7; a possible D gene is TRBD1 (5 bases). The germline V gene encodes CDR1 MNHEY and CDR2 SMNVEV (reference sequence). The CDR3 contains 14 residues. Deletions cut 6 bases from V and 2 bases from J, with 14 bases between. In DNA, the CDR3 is TGTGCCAGCAGACCGTGGCAGGGAACCTACGAGCAGTACTTC. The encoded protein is CASRPWQGTYEQYF.

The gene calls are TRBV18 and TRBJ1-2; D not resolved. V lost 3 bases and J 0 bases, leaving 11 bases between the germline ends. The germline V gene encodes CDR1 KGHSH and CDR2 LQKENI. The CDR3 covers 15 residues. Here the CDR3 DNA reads TGTGCCAGCTCACCCTCGGGCGAAACTAACTATGGCTACACCTTC. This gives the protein CASSPSGETNYGYTF.

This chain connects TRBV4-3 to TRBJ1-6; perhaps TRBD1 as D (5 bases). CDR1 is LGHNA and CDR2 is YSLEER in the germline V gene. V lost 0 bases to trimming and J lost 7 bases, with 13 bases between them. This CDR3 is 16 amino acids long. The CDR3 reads CASSQDVGVENSPLHF. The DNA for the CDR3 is TGCGCCAGCAGCCAAGATGTAGGGGTGGAAAATTCACCCCTCCACTTT.

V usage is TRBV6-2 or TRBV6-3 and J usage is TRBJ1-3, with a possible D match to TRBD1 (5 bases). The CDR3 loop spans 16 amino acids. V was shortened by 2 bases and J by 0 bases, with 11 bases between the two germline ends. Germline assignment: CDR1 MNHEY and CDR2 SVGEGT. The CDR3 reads CASSYRGGSSGNTIYF. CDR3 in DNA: TGTGCCAGCAGTTACAGGGGAGGGAGCTCTGGAAACACCATATATTTT.

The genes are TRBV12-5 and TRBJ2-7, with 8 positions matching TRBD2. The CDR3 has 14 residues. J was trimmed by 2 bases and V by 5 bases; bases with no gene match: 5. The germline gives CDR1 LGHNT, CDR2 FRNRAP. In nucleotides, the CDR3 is TGTGCTAGTGGTCCCCGGGGGGGAGCCTACGAGCAGTACTTC. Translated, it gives CASGPRGGAYEQYF.

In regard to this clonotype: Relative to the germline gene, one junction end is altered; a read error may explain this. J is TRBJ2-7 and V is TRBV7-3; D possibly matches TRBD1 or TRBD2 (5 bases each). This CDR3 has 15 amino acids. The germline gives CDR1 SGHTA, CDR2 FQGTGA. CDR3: CASSLRGEESYGQYF. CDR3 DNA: TGTGCCAGCAGCTTAAGAGGGGAAGAGTCTTACGGGCAGTACTTC.

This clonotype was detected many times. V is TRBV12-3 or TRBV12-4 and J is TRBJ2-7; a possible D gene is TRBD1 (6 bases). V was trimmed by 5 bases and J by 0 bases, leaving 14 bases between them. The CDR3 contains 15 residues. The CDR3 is CASSKSAQGSYEQYF. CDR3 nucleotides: TGTGCCAGCAGTAAGTCGGCACAGGGCTCCTACGAGCAGTACTTC.

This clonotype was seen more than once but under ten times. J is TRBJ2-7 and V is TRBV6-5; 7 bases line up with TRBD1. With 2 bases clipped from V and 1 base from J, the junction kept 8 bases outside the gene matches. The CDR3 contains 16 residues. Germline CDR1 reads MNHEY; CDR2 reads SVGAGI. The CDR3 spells CASSYRPGQSSYEQYF. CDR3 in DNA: TGTGCCAGCAGTTACCGACCGGGACAGTCTTCCTACGAGCAGTACTTC.

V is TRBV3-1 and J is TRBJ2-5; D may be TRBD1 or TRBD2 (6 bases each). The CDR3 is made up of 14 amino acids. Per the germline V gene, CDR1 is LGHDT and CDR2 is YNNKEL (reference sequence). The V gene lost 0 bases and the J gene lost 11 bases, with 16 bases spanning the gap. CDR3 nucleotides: TGTGCCAGCAGCCAAGATGTGGGGGGCCCCGAACAGTACTTC. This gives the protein CASSQDVGGPEQYF.

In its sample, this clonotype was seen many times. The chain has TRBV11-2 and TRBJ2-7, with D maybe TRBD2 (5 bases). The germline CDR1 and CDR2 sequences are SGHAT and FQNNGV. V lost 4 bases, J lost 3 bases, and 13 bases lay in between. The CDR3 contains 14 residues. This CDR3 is CASSSLARSYEQYF. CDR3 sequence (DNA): TGTGCCAGCAGCTCCCTAGCTCGGAGCTACGAGCAGTACTTC.

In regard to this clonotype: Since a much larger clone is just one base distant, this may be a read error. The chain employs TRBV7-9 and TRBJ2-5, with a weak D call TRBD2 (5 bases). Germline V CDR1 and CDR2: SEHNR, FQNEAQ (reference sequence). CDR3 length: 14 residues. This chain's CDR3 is CASSPTFRGETQCF. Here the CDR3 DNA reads TGTGCCAGCAGCCCAACTTTTCGGGGAGAGACCCAGTGCTTC.

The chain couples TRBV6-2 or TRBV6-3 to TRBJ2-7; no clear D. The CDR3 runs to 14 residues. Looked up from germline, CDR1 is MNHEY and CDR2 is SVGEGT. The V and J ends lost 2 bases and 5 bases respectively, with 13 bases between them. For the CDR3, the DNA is TGTGCCAGCAGTTACGGACGGATCCACAACGAGCAGTACTTC. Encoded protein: CASSYGRIHNEQYF.

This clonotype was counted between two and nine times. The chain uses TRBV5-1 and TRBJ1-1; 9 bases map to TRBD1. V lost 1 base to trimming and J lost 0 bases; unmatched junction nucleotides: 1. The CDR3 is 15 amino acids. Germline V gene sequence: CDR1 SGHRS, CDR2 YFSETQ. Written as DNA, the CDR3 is TGCGCCAGCAGCTTGACAGGGGGCTTGAACACTGAAGCTTTCTTT. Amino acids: CASSLTGGLNTEAFF.

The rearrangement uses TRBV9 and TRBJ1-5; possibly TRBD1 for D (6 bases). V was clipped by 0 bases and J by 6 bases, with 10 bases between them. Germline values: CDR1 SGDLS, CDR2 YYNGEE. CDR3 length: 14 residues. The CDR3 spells CASSVGGHGQPQHF. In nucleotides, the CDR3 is TGTGCCAGCAGCGTAGGGGGGCACGGTCAGCCCCAGCATTTT.

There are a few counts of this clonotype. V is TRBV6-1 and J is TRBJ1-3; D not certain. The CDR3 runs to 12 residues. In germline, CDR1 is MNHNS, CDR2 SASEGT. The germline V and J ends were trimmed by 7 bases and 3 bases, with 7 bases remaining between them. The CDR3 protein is CASTGGGNTIYF. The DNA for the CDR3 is TGTGCCAGCACTGGCGGTGGAAACACCATATATTTT.

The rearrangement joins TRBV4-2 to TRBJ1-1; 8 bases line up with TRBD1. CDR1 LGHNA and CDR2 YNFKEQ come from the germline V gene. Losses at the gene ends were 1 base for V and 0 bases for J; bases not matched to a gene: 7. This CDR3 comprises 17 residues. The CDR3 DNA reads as TGTGCCAGCAGCCAAGGTCCAGGGGGCACCCTGAACACTGAAGCTTTCTTT. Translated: CASSQGPGGTLNTEAFF.

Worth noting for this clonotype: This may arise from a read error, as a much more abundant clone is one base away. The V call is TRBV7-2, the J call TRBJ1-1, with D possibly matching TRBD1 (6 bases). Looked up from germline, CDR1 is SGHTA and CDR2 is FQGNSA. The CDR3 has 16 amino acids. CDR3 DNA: TGTGCCGGCAGCTTGTGGGCAGGGGCTGGGAACACTGAAGCTTTCTTT. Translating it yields CAGSLWAGAGNTEAFF.

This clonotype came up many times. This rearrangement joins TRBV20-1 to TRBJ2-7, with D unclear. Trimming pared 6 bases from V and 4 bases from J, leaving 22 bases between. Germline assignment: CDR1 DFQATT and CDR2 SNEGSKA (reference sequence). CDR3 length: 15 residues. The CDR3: CSATPPATARYEQYF. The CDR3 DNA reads TGCAGTGCGACCCCCCCGGCAACCGCGAGATACGAGCAGTACTTC.

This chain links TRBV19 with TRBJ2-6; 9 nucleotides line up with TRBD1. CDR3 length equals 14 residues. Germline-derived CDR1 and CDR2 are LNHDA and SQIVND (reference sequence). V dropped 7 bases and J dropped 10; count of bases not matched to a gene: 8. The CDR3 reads CASTPTGTGNVLTF. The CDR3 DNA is TGTGCCAGTACTCCTACCGGGACAGGGAACGTCCTGACTTTC.

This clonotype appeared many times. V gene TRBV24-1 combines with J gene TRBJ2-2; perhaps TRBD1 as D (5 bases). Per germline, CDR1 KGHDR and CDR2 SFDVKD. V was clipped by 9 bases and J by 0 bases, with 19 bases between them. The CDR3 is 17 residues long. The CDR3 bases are TGTGCCACCCTCGGGCGCAGGGAAAGGCCGAACACCGGGGAGCTGTTTTTT. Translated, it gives CATLGRRERPNTGELFF.

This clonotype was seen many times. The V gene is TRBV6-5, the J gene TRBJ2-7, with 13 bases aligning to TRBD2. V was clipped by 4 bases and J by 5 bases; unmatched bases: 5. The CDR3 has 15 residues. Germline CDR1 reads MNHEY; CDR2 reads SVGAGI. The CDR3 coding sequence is TGTGCCAGCAGTTCGGGGACTAGCGGGAACCACGAGCAGTACTTC. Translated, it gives CASSSGTSGNHEQYF.